These T cell receptor beta chains were read from a single sample in a study of blood T cell repertoires in COVID-19. Clones were read by immunoSEQ multiplex PCR, and TCRdb kept only the in-frame ones, dropping some. The sample gives 400,000 or so clones, 85% to 90% of which show up once; roughly 1.1% is in the top ten. The specimen sequenced was PBMCs or T cells enriched from blood (not recorded which). All receptors come from a man aged 25-45 years who had recovered from COVID-19. Both conserved end residues are part of each CDR3. A D gene is named only where the DNA matches it firmly. Only part of the rows carry a size: once, few, many, or a class if the clone is expanded.

>TRBJ2-7|NA|NA|TRBV30
TGTGCCTGGAGTAACCGGGGAAACGAGCAGTACTTC
CAWSNRGNEQYF
>TRBJ2-3|NA|NA|TRBV5-1
TGCGCCAGCAGCTTGGAGGGGCCGGGAGATACGCAGTATTTT
CASSLEGPGDTQYF
>TRBJ2-7|NA|NA|TRBV5-1
TGCGCCAGCAGCTTGGCCAAAACTACCAACTACGAGCAGTACTTC
CASSLAKTTNYEQYF
>TRBJ2-5|NA|NA|TRBV6-5
TGTGCCAGCAGTTACTCGATTCCGGGGTTGGGAGAGACCCAGTACTTC
CASSYSIPGLGETQYF
>TRBJ1-1|NA|TRBD1|TRBV7-3
TGTGCCAGCAGTGAACAGGGGGCCGAAGCTTTCTTT
CASSEQGAEAFF
>TRBJ1-5|NA|TRBD1|TRBV15
TGTGCCACTGGGACAGGGGGTACTAGCAATCAGCCCCAGCATTTT
CATGTGGTSNQPQHF
>TRBJ2-2|NA|NA|TRBV28
TGTGCCAGCAATCGCGGCGGCACCGGGGAGCTGTTTTTT
CASNRGGTGELFF
>TRBJ2-7|NA|NA|TRBV28
TGTGCCAGCAGTGTAGTTTCCTACGAGCAGTACTTC
CASSVVSYEQYF
>TRBJ2-1|once|TRBD2|TRBV28
TGTGCCAGTTCCCGACTAGCGGGAGCCTACAATGAGCAGTTCTTC
CASSRLAGAYNEQFF
>TRBJ2-1|NA|TRBD2|TRBV5-8
TGTGCCAGCAGCTTGGCCCTAGCGGGAGACAGTGAGCAGTTCTTC
CASSLALAGDSEQFF
>TRBJ1-4|NA|NA|TRBV7-9
TGTGCCACCTCCTCGTTAGATGAAAAACTGTTTTTT
CATSSLDEKLFF
>TRBJ1-1|NA|TRBD1|TRBV13
TGTGCCAGCAGCTTACGACAGGGCATGAACACTGAAGCTTTCTTT
CASSLRQGMNTEAFF
>TRBJ1-6|NA|NA|TRBV3-1/TRBV3-2
TGTGCCAGCCAAACCCGGGGAAACTCCTATAATTCACCCCTCCACTTT
CASQTRGNSYNSPLHF
>TRBJ1-1|NA|TRBD1|TRBV11-1
TGTGCCAGCAGTTCCCGGGACAGGGGGATCACTGAAGCTTTCTTT
CASSSRDRGITEAFF
>TRBJ2-7|NA|TRBD2|TRBV4-1
TGCGCCAGCAGCCAAACCGGACTAGCGCCGACCTACGAGCAGTACTTC
CASSQTGLAPTYEQYF
>TRBJ2-7|NA|TRBD2|TRBV19
TGTGCCAGTAGTGAAGCGGGGTCCTACGAGCAGTACTTC
CASSEAGSYEQYF
>TRBJ1-4|NA|NA|TRBV28
TGTGCCAGCGCCCGAGGTAATGAAAAACTGTTTTTT
CASARGNEKLFF
>TRBJ2-5|once|TRBD2|TRBV28
TGTGCCAGCACAGGGCCGGCTAGCGGGATCAAAGAGACCCAGTACTTC
CASTGPASGIKETQYF
>TRBJ2-1|NA|NA|TRBV12-5
TGTGCTAGTGGCCGACTTAACAATGAGCAGTTCTTC
CASGRLNNEQFF
>TRBJ1-5|NA|NA|TRBV19
TGTGCCAGTAGTACCCGACAGTTCAATCAGCCCCAGCATTTT
CASSTRQFNQPQHF
>TRBJ1-2|once|NA|TRBV2
TGTGCCAGCACCCTCATAACGGGAGGGCGTGGCTACACCTTC
CASTLITGGRGYTF
>TRBJ2-7|few|TRBD1|TRBV5-1
TGCGCCAGCAGCCGGCGGGACAGGGAATACGAGCAGTACTTC
CASSRRDREYEQYF
>TRBJ2-7|NA|NA|TRBV12-3/TRBV12-4
TGTGCCAGCAGTTTAAAAGGGGTGACCCGTGAGTACTTC
CASSLKGVTREYF
>TRBJ2-5|NA|TRBD2|TRBV27
TGTGCCAGCAGTTTAGGCGGGAGGTACCAAGAGACCCAGTACTTC
CASSLGGRYQETQYF
>TRBJ1-1|NA|NA|TRBV6-5
TGTGCCAGCAAAGGGGTGAACACTGAAGCTTTCTTT
CASKGVNTEAFF
>TRBJ2-1|NA|TRBD2|TRBV7-8
TGTGCCAGCAGCGTCGCTAGCGGGAGGGCATTTTATGAGCAGTTCTTC
CASSVASGRAFYEQFF
>TRBJ1-4|NA|NA|TRBV11-2
TGTGCCAGCAGCTTAGCTACAGTAGGCTGGGCGGAAAAACTGTTTTTT
CASSLATVGWAEKLFF
>TRBJ2-2|NA|NA|TRBV18
TGTGCCAGCTCACGCGGACATAACACCGGGGAGCTGTTTTTT
CASSRGHNTGELFF
>TRBJ2-1|NA|TRBD2|TRBV28
TGTGCCAGCAGTTTTAGACTAGCTGTTGAGCAGTTCTTC
CASSFRLAVEQFF
>TRBJ1-1|NA|TRBD1|TRBV28
TGTGCCAGCAGTCTGGACAGGGGAGGCACTGAAGCTTTCTTT
CASSLDRGGTEAFF
>TRBJ1-4|NA|NA|TRBV15
TGTGCCACCAGCGACCACAGGAAATCTAATGAAAAACTGTTTTTT
CATSDHRKSNEKLFF
>TRBJ2-7|NA|TRBD2|TRBV24-1
TGTGCCACCAGTGAGCCGGGACTAGCGGGTTACGAGCAGTACTTC
CATSEPGLAGYEQYF
>TRBJ2-3|NA|TRBD1|TRBV7-9
TGTGCCAGCAGCCAATTTACTTACAGGGGACCCACAGATACGCAGTATTTT
CASSQFTYRGPTDTQYF
>TRBJ1-5|NA|NA|TRBV28
TGTGCCAGCAGTTTCCAGGGGCAAAGCAATCAGCCCCAGCATTTT
CASSFQGQSNQPQHF
>TRBJ2-7|NA|TRBD2|TRBV20-1
TGCAGTGCTAGTATTAGCGGGAGCTACGAGCAGTACTTC
CSASISGSYEQYF
>TRBJ2-7|few|NA|TRBV11-1
TGTGCCAGCAGCTTAAGCGGCCCCTCCTACGAGCAGTACTTC
CASSLSGPSYEQYF
>TRBJ1-6|NA|TRBD1|TRBV5-8
TGTGCCAGCAACAGGGGCCAGGATTCACCCCTCCACTTT
CASNRGQDSPLHF
>TRBJ2-7|NA|TRBD1|TRBV5-1
TGCGCCAGCATGGGGGGTCAGGGGGCGTCTGAGCAGTACTTC
CASMGGQGASEQYF